Listed here are 23 T cell receptor beta chains from one sample, sequenced in a study of blood T cells in healthy people across ages. The second PCR ran roughly 7 to 11 cycles with a sample-barcoded 5' primer and J-beta primers. TCRdb re-derived calls from the 5' RACE reads in MiXCR, one entry per CDR3 protein. The sample holds just over 1 million distinct CDR3 sequences; under 45% are singletons and the top ten take around 18%. The sequenced sample consisted of blood. Receptors originate from an older woman in good health.

The CDR3 spells CASKPGSYNEQFF. DNA of the CDR3: TGTGCCAGCAAACCAGGGTCCTACAATGAGCAGTTCTTC. The genes are TRBV6-5 and TRBJ2-1, with D possibly TRBD1 on 5 matching bases. Trimming took off 7 bases at V and 1 base at J, with 8 bases between the two ends. This CDR3 has 13 residues. The germline V gene encodes CDR1 MNHEY and CDR2 SVGAGI.

The chain is built from TRBV20-1 and TRBJ2-7; TRBD2 aligns across 7 bases. Trimming removed 5 bases from V and 2 bases from J; junction bases left unmatched: 6. Germline-derived CDR1 and CDR2 are DFQATT and SNEGSKA (reference sequence). CDR3 length: 13 residues. CDR3 protein: CSAPTGRPYEQYF. CDR3 sequence (DNA): TGCAGTGCTCCTACCGGGAGGCCCTACGAGCAGTACTTC.

The gene calls are TRBV7-9 and TRBJ2-2; D is uncertain. The germline V gene encodes CDR1 SEHNR and CDR2 FQNEAQ (reference sequence). Trimming took off 5 bases at V and 2 bases at J, with 12 bases between the two ends. The CDR3 spans 15 residues. CDR3 protein: CASSPVAVNTGELFF. The CDR3 DNA reads TGTGCCAGCAGCCCAGTGGCAGTAAACACCGGGGAGCTGTTTTTT.

The V and J genes are TRBV27 and TRBJ2-3; the match to TRBD2 covers 12 bases. This CDR3 contains 18 residues. Trimming removed 6 bases from V and 4 bases from J; junction bases left unmatched: 14. Germline loops: CDR1 MNHEY, CDR2 SMNVEV (reference sequence). For the CDR3, the DNA is TGTGCCAGCAGCAGGGGGGCGACTAGCGGGAGACGGCCAGATACGCAGTATTTT. Its translation is CASSRGATSGRRPDTQYF.

Comments on this clonotype: An end of the junction differs from the germline gene, which may be a read error. The chain links TRBV5-1 to TRBJ2-1, with 9 positions matching TRBD1. This CDR3 spans 15 amino acids. Germline V CDR1 and CDR2: SGHRS, YFSETQ. CDR3 bases: TGCGCCAGCAGCTTCACAGGGGGCTCCTACAGTGAGCAGTTCTTC. Translation: CASSFTGGSYSEQFF.

The sample holds one count of this clonotype. V usage is TRBV9 and J usage is TRBJ2-3, with D perhaps TRBD1 (5 bases). This CDR3 contains 15 residues. Germline lookup yields CDR1 SGDLS and CDR2 YYNGEE. Trimming took 0 bases from V and 5 from J, leaving 13 bases between them. The CDR3 sequence: CASSVGAAGKDTQYF. CDR3 nucleotides: TGTGCCAGCAGCGTAGGGGCGGCAGGGAAAGATACGCAGTATTTT.

In its sample, this clonotype was seen a few times. The chain is built from TRBV7-2 and TRBJ1-4; D unresolved. Germline V gives CDR1 SGHTA, CDR2 FQGNSA. The length of the CDR3 is 12 residues. Trimming took off 1 base at V and 8 bases at J, with 5 bases between the two ends. The DNA for the CDR3 is TGTGCCAGCAGCTTAGTTAAAGAAAAACTGTTTTTT. Its translation: CASSLVKEKLFF.

CDR3 DNA: TGTGCCAGCAGCCAAGGAGTAGGGACCAGCTTCTATGGCTACACCTTC. This sequence encodes CASSQGVGTSFYGYTF. The chain joins TRBV4-2 to TRBJ1-2; possibly TRBD1 for D (5 bases). V dropped 1 base and J dropped 4 bases, with 16 bases sitting between them. The germline gives CDR1 LGHNA, CDR2 YNFKEQ. The length of the CDR3 is 16 residues.

The genes are TRBV2 and TRBJ1-2, with TRBD1 as a possible D gene (5 bases). Germline values: CDR1 SNHLY, CDR2 FYNNEI. The V end was cut by 2 bases, the J end by 8 bases, with 9 bases between. The CDR3 spans 12 residues. CDR3 amino acids: CASSERGRGYTF. The DNA for the CDR3 is TGTGCCAGCAGTGAAAGGGGTCGGGGCTACACCTTC.

The chain employs TRBV6-5 and TRBJ2-3, with no clear D. The V gene's germline CDR1 is MNHEY and CDR2 SVGAGI. Trimming shortened V by 6 bases and J by 3 bases, and 19 bases separated the two germline ends. This CDR3 region has 16 residues. The CDR3 DNA follows: TGTGCCAGCAGCCACGCCGAACCGGGTTCGACAGATACGCAGTATTTT. Translated: CASSHAEPGSTDTQYF.

The chain recombines TRBV5-5 with TRBJ2-3; 12 nucleotides line up with TRBD2. The CDR3 has 17 residues. The trim removed 0 bases at V and 7 bases at J, leaving 9 bases unmatched. Germline V gives CDR1 SGHKS, CDR2 YYEKEE (reference sequence). The CDR3 loop is CASSLDPTSGSLNTQYF. The CDR3 DNA follows: TGTGCCAGCAGCTTGGATCCGACTAGCGGGAGTTTGAATACGCAGTATTTT.

The chain carries TRBV11-2 and TRBJ2-7; a weak D match, TRBD2 (7 bases). Germline lookup yields CDR1 SGHAT and CDR2 FQNNGV. The CDR3 sequence is 15 residues long. V was clipped by 5 bases and J by 4 bases, with 18 bases between them. CDR3 DNA: TGTGCCAGCAGCCCCGAGGGTCGGGGGGCTTACGAGCAGTACTTC. Protein product: CASSPEGRGAYEQYF.

V usage is TRBV9 and J usage is TRBJ2-3, with 7 bases aligning to TRBD2. Unmatched junction bases numbered 9, after V lost 0 bases and J lost 2 bases. Looked up from germline, CDR1 is SGDLS and CDR2 is YYNGEE. CDR3 size: 17 residues. The DNA for the CDR3 is TGTGCCAGCAGCGTAGCTCTAGCGGCCGAACCCACAGATACGCAGTATTTT. Translation: CASSVALAAEPTDTQYF.

Details on this clonotype: At one end, the junction sequence differs from germline, possibly due to a read error. This chain uses TRBV6-5 with TRBJ2-1, with TRBD2 matching over 11 bases. CDR1 and CDR2 from the germline V gene are MNHEY and SVGAGI. CDR3 length: 16 amino acids. CDR3 in DNA: TGTGTCAGCAGACCCCTAGCGGGAGGATCCTACAATGAGCAGTTCTTC. The encoded protein is CVSRPLAGGSYNEQFF.

The chain employs TRBV11-2 and TRBJ2-5; 9 bases fit TRBD2. CDR1 is SGHAT, CDR2 FQNNGV, per germline. CDR3 length: 18 amino acids. The J segment lost 5 bases and the V segment lost 4 bases, leaving 17 bases of the junction unmatched. The CDR3 bases are TGTGCCAGCAGCTACTCTCCAGGCTTCAGGACTAGCGTTGAGACCCAGTACTTC. Its translation is CASSYSPGFRTSVETQYF.

This clonotype showed up many times. The chain has TRBV7-9 and TRBJ2-1; the D gene is possibly TRBD1 (6 bases). The CDR3 contains 15 residues. V was clipped by 1 base and J by 3 bases, with 10 bases between them. CDR1 is SEHNR, CDR2 FQNEAQ, per germline (reference sequence). CDR3: CASSLEQGNYNEQFF. CDR3 in DNA: TGTGCCAGCAGCTTAGAACAGGGAAACTACAATGAGCAGTTCTTC.

This chain uses TRBV18 with TRBJ2-7; TRBD1 matches at 7 bases. The tail of the sequence fits TRBJ2-5 better, so the J call may be wrong. The CDR3 spans 14 residues. Germline V lookup: CDR1 KGHSH, CDR2 LQKENI. CDR3 region: CASRMTGSTETQYF. CDR3 DNA: TGTGCCAGCCGGATGACAGGGTCCACGGAGACCCAGTACTTC.

This sequence joins TRBV7-9 and TRBJ2-7; D not resolved. CDR1 SEHNR and CDR2 FQNEAQ come from the germline V gene (reference sequence). The CDR3 runs 14 residues. Trimming left V 3 bases short and J 2 bases short, with 11 bases between. CDR3 bases: TGTGCCAGCAGCTTCGACACAGTTCCCTACGAGCAGTACTTC. Amino acids: CASSFDTVPYEQYF.

The rearrangement links TRBV25-1 to TRBJ2-4; TRBD2 matches at 8 bases. The DNA end is a closer match to TRBJ2-7, so the J assignment may be wrong. The CDR3 spans 20 residues. Germline V gene lookup returns CDR1 MGHDK and CDR2 SYGVNS. Here the CDR3 reads CASSEFPPPYSGKQEDEQYF. The DNA for the CDR3 is TGTGCCAGCAGTGAATTTCCCCCCCCTTATAGCGGGAAACAGGAGGACGAGCAGTACTTC.

The gene calls are TRBV6-2 or TRBV6-3 and TRBJ1-5; D uncertain. Germline V gene sequence: CDR1 MNHEY, CDR2 SVGEGT. This CDR3 region has 15 residues. V was clipped by 6 bases and J by 0 bases, with 12 bases between them. In DNA, the CDR3 is TGTGCCAGCAGCGTCCGGTCGGTTAGCAATCAGCCCCAGCATTTT. Protein product: CASSVRSVSNQPQHF.

This clonotype was seen more than once but under ten times. The chain combines TRBV4-2 with TRBJ2-3; TRBD2 might be the D (6 bases). Germline CDR1 reads LGHNA; CDR2 reads YNFKEQ. The CDR3 loop spans 15 amino acids. V shed 3 bases and J shed 2 bases, with 12 bases lying between them. The chain's CDR3 is CASSHGTATTDTQYF. The CDR3 nucleotides are TGTGCCAGCAGCCACGGGACTGCTACCACAGATACGCAGTATTTT.

V usage is TRBV7-3 and J usage is TRBJ1-5; D unresolved. Trimming removed 5 bases from V and 2 bases from J, with 22 bases in between. CDR3 length: 18 amino acids. Germline loops: CDR1 SGHTA, CDR2 FQGTGA. CDR3 loop: CASSQIDGLVWGNQPQHF. CDR3 nucleotide sequence: TGTGCCAGCAGCCAAATTGACGGGTTGGTTTGGGGCAATCAGCCCCAGCATTTT.

In its sample, this clonotype was seen a few times. The CDR3 sequence is CASSLDFRWQFF. DNA of the CDR3: TGTGCCAGCAGCTTAGACTTCAGGTGGCAGTTCTTC. The rearrangement uses TRBV11-2 and TRBJ2-1, with no clear D. The CDR3 spans 12 residues. The germline gives CDR1 SGHAT, CDR2 FQNNGV. V lost 0 bases and J 12 bases, leaving 9 bases between the germline ends.